This paragraph covers one TCR beta chain sequence. Its specificity is not known. The data derive from a study of cytomegalovirus exposure and HLA in healthy donors. PCR used 60 Vbeta primers and 13 Jbeta primers. Sequenced by immunoSEQ multiplex PCR; TCRdb stores in-frame clones only, minus some. Found here are 90,000 to 150,000 clones, 70% to 85% of them singletons; the top ten hold 9.5% to 13%. Overall study results and limits: Available immune exposure information was restricted to CMV serostatus only.

The V segment lost 5 bases and the J segment 5 bases; nucleotides outside the gene matches: 10. Germline assignment: CDR1 LNHDA and CDR2 SQIVND (reference sequence). The CDR3 loop spans 16 amino acids. The TCR sequence derives from a man in his forties in good health and CMV-seropositive. The source material was PBMCs. The chain uses TRBV19 and TRBJ1-4; 8 bases map to TRBD1. The CDR3 region is CASSPPPHRGNEKLFF. Here the CDR3 DNA reads TGTGCCAGTAGTCCTCCCCCACACAGGGGGAATGAAAAACTGTTTTTT.